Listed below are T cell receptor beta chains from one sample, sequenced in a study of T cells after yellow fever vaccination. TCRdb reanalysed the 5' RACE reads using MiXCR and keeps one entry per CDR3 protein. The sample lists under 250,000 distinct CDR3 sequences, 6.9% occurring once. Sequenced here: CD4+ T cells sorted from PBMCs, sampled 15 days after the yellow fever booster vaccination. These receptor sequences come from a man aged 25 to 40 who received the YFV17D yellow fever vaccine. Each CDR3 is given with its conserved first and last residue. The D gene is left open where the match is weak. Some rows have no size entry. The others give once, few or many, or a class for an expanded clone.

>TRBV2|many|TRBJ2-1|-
CASTAETGRPEQFF
TGTGCCAGCACCGCGGAGACAGGGAGGCCTGAGCAGTTCTTC
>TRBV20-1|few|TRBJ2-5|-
CSAREYIETQYF
TGCAGTGCTAGAGAATATATAGAGACCCAGTACTTC
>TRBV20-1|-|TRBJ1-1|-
CSARKGGTEAFF
TGCAGTGCTAGGAAGGGAGGCACTGAAGCTTTCTTT
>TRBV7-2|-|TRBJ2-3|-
CASSRDRLADTQYF
TGTGCCAGCAGCCGGGACCGCCTGGCAGATACGCAGTATTTT
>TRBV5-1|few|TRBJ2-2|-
CASSRDTDTGELFF
TGCGCCAGCTCCCGGGACACCGACACCGGGGAGCTGTTTTTT
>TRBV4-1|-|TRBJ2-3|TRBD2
CASSLRTSARTDTQYF
TGCGCCAGCAGCCTCCGGACTAGCGCTCGCACAGATACGCAGTATTTT
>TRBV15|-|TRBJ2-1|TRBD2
CATSIGRLAGRGEQFF
TGTGCCACCAGCATAGGGCGACTAGCGGGAAGAGGTGAGCAGTTCTTC
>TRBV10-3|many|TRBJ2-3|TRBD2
CAISDRTSGGITDTQYF
TGTGCCATCAGTGACCGGACTAGCGGAGGGATCACAGATACGCAGTATTTT
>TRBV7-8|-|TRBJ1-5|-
CASSFHRDNNQPQHF
TGTGCCAGCAGCTTCCACAGGGACAACAATCAGCCCCAGCATTTT
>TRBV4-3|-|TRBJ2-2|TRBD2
CASSRLAGGRGELFF
TGCGCCAGCAGCCGGCTAGCGGGAGGTAGAGGGGAGCTGTTTTTT
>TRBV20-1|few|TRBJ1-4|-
CSASNPGTNEKLFF
TGCAGTGCTAGTAACCCAGGGACTAATGAAAAACTGTTTTTT
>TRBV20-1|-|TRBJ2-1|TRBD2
CSASARMLAGSDEQFF
TGCAGTGCTTCCGCGCGGATGCTAGCGGGATCGGATGAGCAGTTCTTC
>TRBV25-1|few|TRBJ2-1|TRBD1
CASRGTGIYNEQFF
TGTGCCAGCAGGGGGACAGGGATCTACAATGAGCAGTTCTTC
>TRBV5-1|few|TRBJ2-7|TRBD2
CASSPALAGGPYEQYF
TGCGCCAGCAGCCCCGCTCTAGCGGGAGGGCCCTACGAGCAGTACTTC
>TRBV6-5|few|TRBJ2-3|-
CASSYRTAWDTQYF
TGTGCCAGCAGTTACCGGACGGCCTGGGATACGCAGTATTTT
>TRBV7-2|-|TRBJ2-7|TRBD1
CASSLDRGRYEQYF
TGTGCCAGCAGCCTGGACAGGGGGAGGTACGAGCAGTACTTC
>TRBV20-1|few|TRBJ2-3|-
CSAPTGTTSTDTQYF
TGCAGTGCGCCTACCGGGACCACCAGCACAGATACGCAGTATTTT
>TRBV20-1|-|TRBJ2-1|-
CSANFLGGSYNEQFF
TGCAGTGCTAACTTCTTGGGGGGCTCCTACAATGAGCAGTTCTTC
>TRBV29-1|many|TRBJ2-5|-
CSVRGLEETQYF
TGCAGCGTCCGGGGACTGGAAGAGACCCAGTACTTC
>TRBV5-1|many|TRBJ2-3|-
CASSQALRTSTDTQYF
TGCGCCAGCAGCCAGGCGTTGCGAACTAGCACAGATACGCAGTATTTT
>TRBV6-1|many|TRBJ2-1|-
CASRNAAGANYNEQFF
TGTGCCAGCAGAAACGCGGCGGGGGCTAACTACAATGAGCAGTTCTTC
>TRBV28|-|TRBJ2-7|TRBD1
CASSPRPGQGTYEQYF
TGTGCCAGCAGTCCACGCCCGGGACAGGGAACCTACGAGCAGTACTTC
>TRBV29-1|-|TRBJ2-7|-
CSVLGTKKSYEQYF
TGCAGCGTGCTCGGGACAAAAAAAAGCTACGAGCAGTACTTC
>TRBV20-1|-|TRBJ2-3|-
CCARVSGGRSSTDTQYF
TGCTGTGCTAGAGTTTCCGGGGGGCGGTCTAGCACAGATACGCAGTATTTT
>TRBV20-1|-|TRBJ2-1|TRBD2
CSALRGLGGYNEQFF
TGCAGTGCTTTACGGGGACTAGGAGGGTACAATGAGCAGTTCTTC
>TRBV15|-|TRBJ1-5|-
CATSRDIRSNQPQHF
TGTGCCACCAGCAGGGACATTCGTAGCAATCAGCCCCAGCATTTT
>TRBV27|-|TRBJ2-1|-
CASILVPLSWGYEQFF
TGTGCCAGCATTTTAGTCCCCCTTTCTTGGGGTTATGAGCAGTTCTTC
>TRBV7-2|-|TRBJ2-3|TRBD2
CASRLTSGTSTDTQYF
TGTGCCAGCAGGCTGACTAGCGGGACGAGCACAGATACGCAGTATTTT
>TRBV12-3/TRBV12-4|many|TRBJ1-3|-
CASSPRRSWGNTIYF
TGTGCCAGCAGTCCTAGACGGTCCTGGGGAAACACCATATATTTT
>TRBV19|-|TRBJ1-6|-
CASPMVRDGLNSPLHF
TGTGCCAGTCCTATGGTCCGGGACGGGCTCAATTCACCCCTCCACTTT
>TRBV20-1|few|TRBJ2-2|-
CSAHTRGNTGELFF
TGCAGTGCTCACACTCGGGGGAACACCGGGGAGCTGTTTTTT
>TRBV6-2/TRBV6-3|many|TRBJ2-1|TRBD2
CASRAGAYNEQFF
TGTGCCAGCAGGGCGGGAGCCTACAATGAGCAGTTCTTC
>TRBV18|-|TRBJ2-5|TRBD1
CASSPATGVYQTQYF
TGTGCCAGCTCACCGGCGACAGGGGTTTACCAGACCCAGTACTTC
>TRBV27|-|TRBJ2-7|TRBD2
CASRGFAGGLYEQYF
TGTGCCAGCAGGGGCTTTGCGGGAGGACTCTACGAGCAGTACTTC
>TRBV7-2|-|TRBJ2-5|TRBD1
CASSTWTGGETQYF
TGTGCCAGCAGCACGTGGACAGGGGGAGAGACCCAGTACTTC
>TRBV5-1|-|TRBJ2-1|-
CASSVGDLLRVNEQFF
TGCGCCAGCAGCGTCGGGGACCTCCTCCGGGTAAATGAGCAGTTCTTC
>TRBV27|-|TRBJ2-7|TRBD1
CASSFLGTGGHEQYF
TGTGCCAGCAGTTTCCTTGGGACAGGCGGCCACGAGCAGTACTTC
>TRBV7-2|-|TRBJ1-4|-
CASSPRLGGRSEKLFF
TGTGCCAGCAGCCCCCGGCTGGGGGGACGAAGCGAAAAACTGTTTTTT
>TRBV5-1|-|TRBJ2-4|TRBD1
CASSLSSGDRGIQYF
TGCGCCAGCAGCTTGTCTTCCGGGGACAGGGGCATTCAGTACTTC
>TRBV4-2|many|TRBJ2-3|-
CASSQDLRVKTDTQYF
TGTGCCAGCAGCCAAGACTTACGGGTTAAGACGGATACGCAGTATTTT
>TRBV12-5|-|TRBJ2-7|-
CASGLERTVKSYEQYF
TGTGCTAGTGGTTTAGAAAGGACGGTCAAGAGCTACGAGCAGTACTTC
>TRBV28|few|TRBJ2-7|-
CASTLSRDTRFYEQYF
TGTGCCAGCACCCTTTCCCGAGACACCCGTTTCTACGAGCAGTACTTC
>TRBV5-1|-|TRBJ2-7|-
CASTGDLLGEQYF
TGCGCCAGCACGGGGGACCTTTTGGGCGAGCAGTACTTC
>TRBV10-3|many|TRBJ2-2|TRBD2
CAIRASGTTGELFF
TGTGCCATCAGGGCCAGCGGGACCACCGGGGAGCTGTTTTTT
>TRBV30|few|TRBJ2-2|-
CAWSVVHRGELFF
TGTGCCTGGAGTGTAGTACATCGTGGGGAGCTGTTTTTT
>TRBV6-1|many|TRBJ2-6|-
CASRAGEGANVLTF
TGTGCCAGCAGGGCCGGAGAGGGGGCCAACGTCCTGACTTTC
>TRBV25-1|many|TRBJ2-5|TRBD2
CASSESGSGRARETQYF
TGTGCCAGCAGTGAATCAGGTAGCGGGAGGGCCCGAGAGACCCAGTACTTC
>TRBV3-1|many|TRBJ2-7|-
CASSPSPTGNYEQYF
TGTGCCAGCAGCCCCTCCCCGACTGGGAACTACGAGCAGTACTTC
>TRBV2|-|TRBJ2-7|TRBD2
CASSGLAGITYEQHF
TGTGCCAGCAGTGGGCTAGCGGGAATCACCTACGAGCAGCACTTC
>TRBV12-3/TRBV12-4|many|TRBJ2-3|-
CASGWTSTDTQYF
TGTGCCAGCGGATGGACTTCGACAGATACGCAGTATTTT
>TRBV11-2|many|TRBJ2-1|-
CASSLRQSQSGEQFF
TGTGCCAGCAGCTTAAGACAGTCTCAAAGCGGTGAGCAGTTCTTC
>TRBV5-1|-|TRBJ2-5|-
CASRASEETQYF
TGCGCCAGCAGGGCCTCGGAGGAGACCCAGTACTTC
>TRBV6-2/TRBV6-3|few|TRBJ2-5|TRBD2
CASSYFGTSGQETQYF
TGTGCCAGCAGTTACTTCGGGACTAGCGGGCAAGAGACCCAGTACTTC
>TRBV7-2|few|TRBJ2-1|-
CASSLVPTVNEQFF
TGTGCCAGCAGCTTAGTCCCGACAGTGAATGAGCAGTTCTTC
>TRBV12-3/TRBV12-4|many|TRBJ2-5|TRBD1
CASSRNGQGQETQYF
TGTGCCAGCAGCCGGAACGGACAGGGACAAGAGACCCAGTACTTC
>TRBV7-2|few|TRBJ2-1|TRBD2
CASSFLLAGGAEQFF
TGTGCCAGCAGCTTTCTCTTAGCGGGAGGGGCTGAGCAGTTCTTC
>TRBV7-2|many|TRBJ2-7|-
CASSEVLIYEQYF
TGTGCCAGCAGCGAGGTACTAATCTACGAGCAGTACTTC
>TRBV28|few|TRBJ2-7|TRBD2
CASRLAGDRLEQYF
TGTGCCAGCAGGCTAGCGGGAGATCGCCTCGAGCAGTACTTC